The TCR beta chain under discussion was sequenced for a study of identical twins. Findings and caveats of the study: Out-of-frame alpha sequences shared between twins exhibited an excess of low generation probability. Twin sharing of out-of-frame TCR alpha was underestimated by models in monozygotic pairs. Zero-insertion findings could be partly confounded by invariant cells (MAIT and iNKT cells).

CDR1 is SNHLY, CDR2 FYNNEI, per germline. Trimming took 7 bases from V and 8 from J, leaving 17 bases between them. The CDR3 spans 13 residues. Only a few counts were recorded for this clonotype. The antigen is unknown. MiXCR, applied by TCRdb to the 5' RACE reads, yields one record per CDR3 protein. The table includes about 300,000 distinct CDR3 sequences, roughly an eighth detected once. Among all donors, each was a healthy Caucasian. This sample was also put to use in a study of yellow fever vaccine responses in identical twins.

The sequenced sample consisted of CD8+ T cells sorted from blood. The rearrangement uses TRBV2 and TRBJ1-2, with D perhaps matching TRBD1 (6 bases). The source is a young woman in good health. In DNA, the CDR3 is TGTGCCAGCATCGAAAGGGGGGCATGGGGCTACACCTTC. It encodes CASIERGAWGYTF. The whole variable domain, filled in from reference TRBV2 and TRBJ1-2, reads EPEVTQTPSHQVTQMGQEVILRCVPISNHLYFYWYRQILGQKVEFLVSFYNNEISEKSEIFDDQFSVERPDGSNFTLKIRSTKLEDSAMYFCASIERGAWGYTFGSGTRLTVV.